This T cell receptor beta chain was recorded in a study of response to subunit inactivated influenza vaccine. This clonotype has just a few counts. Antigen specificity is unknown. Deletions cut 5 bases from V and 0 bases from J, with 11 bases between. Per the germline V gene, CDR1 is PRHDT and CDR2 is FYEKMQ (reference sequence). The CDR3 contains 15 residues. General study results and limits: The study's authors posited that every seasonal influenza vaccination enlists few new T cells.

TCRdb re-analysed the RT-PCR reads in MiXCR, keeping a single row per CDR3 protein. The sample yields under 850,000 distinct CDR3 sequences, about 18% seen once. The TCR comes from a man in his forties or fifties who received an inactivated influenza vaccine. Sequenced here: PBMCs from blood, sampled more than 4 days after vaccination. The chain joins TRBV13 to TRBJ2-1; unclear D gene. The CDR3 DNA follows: TGTGCCAGCAGCAGCAAGGGTGTCTCCTACAATGAGCAGTTCTTC. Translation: CASSSKGVSYNEQFF.